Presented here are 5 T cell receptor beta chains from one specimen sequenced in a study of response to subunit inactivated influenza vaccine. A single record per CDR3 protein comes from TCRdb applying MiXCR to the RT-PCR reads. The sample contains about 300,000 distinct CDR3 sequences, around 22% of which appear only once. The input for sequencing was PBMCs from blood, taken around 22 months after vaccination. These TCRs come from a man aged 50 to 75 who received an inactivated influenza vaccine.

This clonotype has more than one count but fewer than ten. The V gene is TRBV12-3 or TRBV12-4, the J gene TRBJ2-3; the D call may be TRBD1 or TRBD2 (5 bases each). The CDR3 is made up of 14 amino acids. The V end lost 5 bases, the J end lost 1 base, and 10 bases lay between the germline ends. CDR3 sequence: CASSLGTRTDTQYF. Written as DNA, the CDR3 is TGTGCCAGCAGTCTCGGGACCCGCACAGATACGCAGTATTTT.

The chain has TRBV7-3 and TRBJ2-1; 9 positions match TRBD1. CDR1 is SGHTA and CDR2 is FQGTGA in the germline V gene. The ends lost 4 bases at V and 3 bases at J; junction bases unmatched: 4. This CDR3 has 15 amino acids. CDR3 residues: CASSSGTGIYNEQFF. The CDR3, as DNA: TGTGCCAGCAGCTCCGGGACAGGGATCTACAATGAGCAGTTCTTC.

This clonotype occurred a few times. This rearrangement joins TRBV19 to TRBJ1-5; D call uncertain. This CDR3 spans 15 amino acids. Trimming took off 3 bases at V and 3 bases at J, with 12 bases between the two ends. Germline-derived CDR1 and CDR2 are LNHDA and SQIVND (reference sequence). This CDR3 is CASSILPGFNQPQHF. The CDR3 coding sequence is TGTGCCAGTAGTATTCTCCCCGGATTCAATCAGCCCCAGCATTTT. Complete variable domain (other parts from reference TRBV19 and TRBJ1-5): DGGITQSPKYLFRKEGQNVTLSCEQNLNHDAMYWYRQDPGQGLRLIYYSQIVNDFQKGDIAEGYSVSREKKESFPLTVTSAQKNPTAFYLCASSILPGFNQPQHFGDGTRLSIL.

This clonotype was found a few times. Written as DNA, the CDR3 is TGTGCCTGGAGTGTAAGGTCTGACGTTGAAGCTTTCTTT. This codes for CAWSVRSDVEAFF. The genes are TRBV30 and TRBJ1-1, with unresolved D. The CDR3 spans 13 residues. V dropped 0 bases and J dropped 7 bases, with 12 bases sitting between them. Germline assignment: CDR1 GTSNPN and CDR2 SVGIG (reference sequence). Full variable domain (remainder filled in from reference TRBV30 and TRBJ1-1): SQTIHQWPATLVQPVGSPLSLECTVEGTSNPNLYWYRQAAGRGLQLLFYSVGIGQISSEVPQNLSASRPQDRQFILSSKKLLLSDSGFYLCAWSVRSDVEAFFGQGTRLTVV.

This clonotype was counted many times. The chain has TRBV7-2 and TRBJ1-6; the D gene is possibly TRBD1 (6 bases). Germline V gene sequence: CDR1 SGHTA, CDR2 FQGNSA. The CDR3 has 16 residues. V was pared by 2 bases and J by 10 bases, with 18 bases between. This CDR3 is CASSLLARGAKSPLHF. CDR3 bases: TGTGCCAGCAGCTTATTGGCTCGGGGGGCTAAGTCACCCCTCCACTTT.